This TCR beta chain was captured by sequencing in a study of vaccination and CD4 T cells after COVID-19. Background on the study: Controls used CEFX viral epitopes (positive), HIV-1 Nef peptides (negative), or no peptide.

The study sequenced cultured CD4+ T cell DNA using the Oncomine TCR Beta short-read assay. TCRdb processed the PCR reads anew with MiXCR; each CDR3 protein has one entry. Of 15,000 to 20,000 distinct CDR3 sequences detected, 30% to 45% appear once; the ten largest clones hold roughly 8.4%. J gave up 3 bases and V 1 base, and 7 bases lay outside the gene matches. The germline V gene has CDR1 DFQATT and CDR2 SNEGSKA (reference sequence). The length of the CDR3 is 15 residues. Whole-study results and caveats: Spike mono-reactivity was shown by 304 of 307 vaccine-specific clones in convalescent patients.

Comments on this clonotype: Its target is not known.

Treatment specified: roughly 10-day PBMC culture with coronavirus spike peptide pools or control peptides (ViraFEST assay). ViraFEST sequenced TCRs after peptide-pool expansion of antigen-specific T cells. The sequence was collected from a human donor who had recovered from COVID-19. The sequencing input was CD4+ T cells from blood, cultured in vitro. This rearrangement joins TRBV20-1 to TRBJ2-5; TRBD2 matches at 8 bases. CDR3 DNA: TGCAGTGCTAGAGCCCCCGCGGGGGGAAAAGAGACCCAGTACTTC. It yields the protein CSARAPAGGKETQYF.